This T cell receptor (beta chain) was profiled in a study of T cells in Graves' hyperthyroidism and ophthalmopathy. This clonotype was found many times. With 7 bases removed from V and 1 base from J, the gap between germline ends came to 10 bases. Germline values: CDR1 SNHLY, CDR2 FYNNEI. The CDR3 is made up of 13 amino acids. Researchers took RNA transcripts and amplified the TCR beta CDR3 regions from them. The HTBI primer set served for first-round RT-PCR of the TCR CDR3. Using its own MiXCR run on the multiplex PCR reads, TCRdb lists one record per CDR3 protein. The data hold around 340,000 distinct CDR3 sequences, with about 15% observed a single time.

The receptor's source is a man aged 25 to 45 with Graves' hyperthyroidism. Sequenced input: blood. The chain recombines TRBV2 with TRBJ1-1; D is undetermined. CDR3 amino acids: CASTDDANTEAFF. The CDR3 nucleotides read TGTGCCAGCACCGATGACGCGAACACTGAAGCTTTCTTT.